This TCR beta chain was documented in a study of shared T cell receptors in the human thymus (dated by TCRdb to 2020 to 2022). Background for the entire study: The study investigated the way shared, self-reactive T-cell receptor alpha chains are produced in the human thymus.

Germline trimming amounts to 5 bases on V and 5 bases on J, with 20 as the count of junction bases outside the gene matches. The CDR3, cysteine through phenylalanine, is 18 amino acids long. The sequence is cut down to CDR3 DNA, 54 bases in frame from base 1. CDR1 SGHVS and CDR2 FNYEAQ were looked up in the germline V gene. Notes on this clone: The target of this receptor is not known. No clone much larger than this one lies a single base away; base qualities are absent.

Library prep was done by the immunoSEQ multiplex PCR assay. The table comes from immuneACCESS by way of TCRdb, which keeps in-frame sequences with V and J called. Part of the clones is missing from these tables; in studies checked, under half for an unresolved V gene and the rest for unknown reasons. This sample lists about 730,000 clones; 80% to 90% were detected once. The ten largest clones capture more than 0.008% of the sample. The data were also submitted as part of a second study, on human thymus T cells. The second study's authors report: In Finland, the donors were immunologically healthy infants who were having open corrective cardiac surgery for congenital heart defects. The thymus tissue came from surgical resects taken out during corrective cardiac surgery. Usage of V and J gene segments appeared to be biased in both the thymic and the peripheral blood repertoires. The related research reported highly overlapping thymic TCR repertoires among unrelated individuals. The study characterized TCR alpha and beta repertoires from eight infant thymus samples and four related peripheral blood samples. Donor ages ranged from about 6 to 250 days, and the cohort comprised 5 to 7 male and two female infants. Thymocytes were released mechanically from tissue and stored at -70 °C as pellets of about 9-32 million cells. Genomic DNA was extracted from frozen cell pellets with a QIAsymphony instrument. TCRB and TCRAD loci were amplified from a standardized quantity of quality-controlled genomic DNA using the immunoSEQ multiplex PCR assay. The amplicons covered the V(D)J region and were long enough to include the CDR3 and to identify the V and J genes. Through the commercial immunoSEQ service, the amplicons were sequenced on an Illumina platform. Primer bias and sequencing errors were corrected as previously described, and TCRAD and TCRB definitions were based on the IMGT database. The repertoires were analysed using immunoSEQ Analyzer 3.0 and VDJTools for basic statistics, V/J segment usage, diversity estimates, rarefaction and pairwise overlap. Diversity was estimated using the Chao1, ChaoE, Efron-Thisted, Shannon and inverse Simpson indices, and was also estimated on datasets down-sampled to the size of the smallest sample. Repertoire overlap used strict matching of CDR3 nucleotide sequence, V gene and J gene, with Jaccard-based multidimensional scaling clustering. On average, thymus samples yielded roughly 800,000 unique TCRB clonotypes, whereas blood samples yielded 65,000 to 100,000.

The receptor chain draws on TRBV7-6 and TRBJ1-1, with 7 bases in between that match TRBD1. The sequence derives from a girl under two years old with a congenital heart defect. Donor details come from another sample of the same person, matched by shared clones. The sample comprised thymocytes. The DNA reads TGTGCCAGCAGCATGGTAACCGACACAGGACAGGAGGGAACTGAAGCTTTCTTT. Its protein is CASSMVTDTGQEGTEAFF.